The rows below give T cell receptor beta chains drawn from one sample of a study of tumor-infiltrating lymphocytes in primary liver carcinoma. TCRdb reanalysed the multiplex PCR reads using MiXCR and keeps one entry per CDR3 protein. The repertoire holds 310,000 or so distinct CDR3 sequences, with roughly three fifths as singletons. Sequenced material: peripheral blood. Receptors were obtained from a woman between 25 and 40 years old with primary liver carcinoma and hepatitis B virus infection. Both conserved end residues are part of each CDR3. Fields, in order: V gene, clone size, J gene, D gene, CDR3 protein, CDR3 DNA. D genes are given only for firm matches. Clone size is not always given. Where it is, it says once, few, many or a class for expanded clones.

V gene: TRBV5-5
clone size: -
J gene: TRBJ2-5
D gene: -
CDR3 protein: CASSLFVAAEETQYF
CDR3 DNA: TGTGCCAGCAGCTTGTTTGTAGCGGCAGAAGAGACCCAGTACTTC

V gene: TRBV6-5
clone size: many
J gene: TRBJ1-6
D gene: -
CDR3 protein: CASSYFRSPLHF
CDR3 DNA: TGTGCCAGCAGTTACTTCAGGTCACCCCTCCACTTT

V gene: TRBV11-2
clone size: medium-sized
J gene: TRBJ2-1
D gene: TRBD2
CDR3 protein: CASSIRGLAGYEQFF
CDR3 DNA: TGTGCCAGCAGCATTAGGGGACTAGCTGGCTATGAGCAGTTCTTC

V gene: TRBV6-2/TRBV6-3
clone size: many
J gene: TRBJ2-1
D gene: TRBD1
CDR3 protein: CASSPGGAGYNEQFF
CDR3 DNA: TGTGCCAGCAGCCCAGGGGGCGCAGGCTACAATGAGCAGTTCTTC

V gene: TRBV11-2
clone size: -
J gene: TRBJ2-2
D gene: -
CDR3 protein: CDSSHGRVTGELFF
CDR3 DNA: TGCGACAGCAGCCATGGCAGGGTAACCGGGGAGCTGTTTTTT

V gene: TRBV4-2
clone size: many
J gene: TRBJ2-7
D gene: -
CDR3 protein: CASSQGPGKVSYEQYF
CDR3 DNA: TGTGCCAGCAGCCAAGGACCGGGAAAGGTTTCCTACGAGCAGTACTTC

V gene: TRBV28
clone size: many
J gene: TRBJ1-5
D gene: -
CDR3 protein: CASSLSGRSNQPQHF
CDR3 DNA: TGTGCCAGCAGTTTATCAGGGCGGAGCAATCAGCCCCAGCATTTT

V gene: TRBV6-6
clone size: few
J gene: TRBJ2-1
D gene: -
CDR3 protein: CASSPDGEQFF
CDR3 DNA: TGTGCCAGCAGCCCGGATGGTGAGCAGTTCTTC

V gene: TRBV11-2
clone size: -
J gene: TRBJ2-1
D gene: TRBD2
CDR3 protein: CASSTTSGRGEEQFF
CDR3 DNA: TGTGCCAGCAGCACGACTAGCGGGAGGGGAGAGGAACAGTTCTTC

V gene: TRBV29-1
clone size: once
J gene: TRBJ2-4
D gene: TRBD2
CDR3 protein: CSVGTNLNIQYF
CDR3 DNA: TGCAGCGTCGGGACTAACCTGAACATTCAGTACTTC

V gene: TRBV7-8
clone size: few
J gene: TRBJ1-1
D gene: TRBD1
CDR3 protein: CASSLVGQGARMNTEAFF
CDR3 DNA: TGTGCCAGCAGCTTAGTCGGACAGGGGGCAAGGATGAACACTGAAGCTTTCTTT

V gene: TRBV28
clone size: -
J gene: TRBJ2-1
D gene: TRBD2
CDR3 protein: CASSGRLAGGLNEQFF
CDR3 DNA: TGTGCCAGCAGTGGCCGACTAGCGGGAGGGCTCAATGAGCAGTTCTTC

V gene: TRBV6-2/TRBV6-3
clone size: -
J gene: TRBJ2-1
D gene: TRBD2
CDR3 protein: CASSFSGRRYGEQFF
CDR3 DNA: TGTGCCAGCAGCTTTAGCGGGAGAAGATACGGGGAGCAGTTCTTT

V gene: TRBV6-5
clone size: few
J gene: TRBJ2-6
D gene: -
CDR3 protein: CASKTRRDKNGSGANVLTF
CDR3 DNA: TGTGCCAGCAAAACTCGCCGGGACAAAAATGGCTCTGGGGCCAACGTCCTGACTTTC

V gene: TRBV30
clone size: -
J gene: TRBJ1-1
D gene: -
CDR3 protein: CAWSVTENTEAFF
CDR3 DNA: TGTGCCTGGAGTGTGACTGAAAACACTGAAGCTTTCTTT

V gene: TRBV6-5
clone size: -
J gene: TRBJ1-5
D gene: -
CDR3 protein: CASSPRAGSQPQHF
CDR3 DNA: TGTGCTAGCAGTCCCAGGGCCGGCAGTCAGCCCCAGCATTTT

V gene: TRBV6-6
clone size: -
J gene: TRBJ1-2
D gene: -
CDR3 protein: CASRNTGNYGYTF
CDR3 DNA: TGTGCCAGCAGAAATACAGGGAACTATGGCTACACCTTC

V gene: TRBV30
clone size: -
J gene: TRBJ1-6
D gene: TRBD1
CDR3 protein: CAWRGDRSYNSPLHF
CDR3 DNA: TGTGCCTGGAGAGGGGACAGGAGCTATAATTCACCCCTCCACTTT

V gene: TRBV11-1
clone size: many
J gene: TRBJ1-2
D gene: -
CDR3 protein: CASSLDLGASIF
CDR3 DNA: TGTGCCAGCAGCTTAGATTTGGGCGCTTCTATCTTC

V gene: TRBV18
clone size: -
J gene: TRBJ1-4
D gene: TRBD1
CDR3 protein: CASSSGQCNEKLFF
CDR3 DNA: TGTGCCAGCTCGTCGGGACAGTGTAATGAAAAACTGTTTTTT

V gene: TRBV11-2
clone size: -
J gene: TRBJ1-2
D gene: -
CDR3 protein: CACSPGWIGRGYTF
CDR3 DNA: TGTGCCTGCAGCCCCGGATGGATAGGGCGCGGCTACACCTTC

V gene: TRBV11-2
clone size: many
J gene: TRBJ2-2
D gene: TRBD1
CDR3 protein: CASSLAGTGIPGELFF
CDR3 DNA: TGTGCCAGCAGCTTAGCCGGGACAGGGATACCCGGGGAGCTGTTTTTT

V gene: TRBV7-9
clone size: -
J gene: TRBJ2-7
D gene: -
CDR3 protein: CASSLAPVNRGPSGSSLNEQYF
CDR3 DNA: TGTGCCAGCAGCTTAGCGCCGGTAAACAGGGGGCCTAGCGGGAGTTCCCTGAACGAGCAGTACTTC

V gene: TRBV4-2
clone size: -
J gene: TRBJ2-1
D gene: -
CDR3 protein: CASSQERYPYNEQFF
CDR3 DNA: TGTGCCAGCAGCCAAGAGAGGTACCCCTACAATGAGCAGTTCTTC